Each of the 24 T cell receptor beta chains below was sequenced from the same sample in a study of vaccination and CD4 T cells after COVID-19. Once obtained from cultured CD4+ T cells, the DNA was sequenced using the Oncomine TCR Beta short-read assay. TCRdb independently ran MiXCR on the PCR reads; one entry per CDR3 protein. The sample has roughly 17,000 distinct CDR3 sequences, about 38% seen once; the top ten hold around 12%. The treatment: roughly 10-day PBMC culture with coronavirus spike peptide pools or control peptides (ViraFEST assay). The antigens these receptors bind are not known. Sequenced material: CD4+ T cells from blood, cultured in vitro. These TCRs come from a human donor who had recovered from COVID-19.

This clonotype has more than one count but fewer than ten. The CDR3 DNA reads TGTGCCAGTAGTATAGGAGGAAGGACCAGTAGTGGCTACACCTTC. Protein: CASSIGGRTSSGYTF. The V call is TRBV19, the J call TRBJ1-2; D uncertain. The CDR3 extends over 15 amino acids. Germline loops: CDR1 LNHDA, CDR2 SQIVND (reference sequence). The V end lost 1 base, the J end lost 7 bases, and 16 bases lay between the germline ends.

The chain recombines TRBV6-1 with TRBJ1-1; TRBD1 is a possible D gene (6 bases). The CDR3 is made up of 13 amino acids. Germline CDR1 MNHNS, CDR2 SASEGT. V dropped 6 bases and J dropped 11 bases, with 19 bases sitting between them. This CDR3 reads CASRGFRNTGAFF. CDR3 DNA sequence: TGTGCCAGCAGAGGGTTTCGAAACACAGGGGCTTTCTTT.

V and J are TRBV19 and TRBJ1-5, with 8 bases identical to TRBD1. Germline V CDR1 and CDR2: LNHDA, SQIVND (reference sequence). V shed 5 bases, J shed 1 base, and the junction held 16 bases outside the gene matches. The CDR3 is 19 amino acids. CDR3 protein: CASSHGQGRGTASNQPQHF. DNA for the CDR3: TGTGCCAGTAGTCATGGACAGGGTAGAGGGACAGCAAGCAATCAGCCCCAGCATTTT.

The gene calls are TRBV29-1 and TRBJ2-7; D gene unclear. V was shortened by 4 bases and J by 3 bases, with 19 bases between the two germline ends. CDR3 length equals 15 residues. CDR1 is SQVTM, CDR2 ANQGSEA, per germline. This chain's CDR3 is CSVVKSPSGFYEQYF. In DNA form, the CDR3 reads TGCAGCGTTGTAAAGTCCCCCTCAGGTTTCTACGAGCAGTACTTC.

The rearrangement links TRBV4-2 to TRBJ1-4, with a tentative D call TRBD1 (6 bases). V lost 4 bases, J lost 16 bases, and 16 bases lay in between. The CDR3 is 12 residues long. In germline, CDR1 is LGHNA, CDR2 YNFKEQ. The CDR3 is CASSPEEGGKFF. The CDR3, as DNA: TGTGCCAGCAGCCCAGAGGAAGGGGGGAAGTTTTTT.

This clonotype was detected only a few times. The chain has TRBV20-1 and TRBJ1-2; D unresolved. V shed 1 base and J shed 4 bases, with 13 bases lying between them. The CDR3 totals 14 residues. CDR1 is DFQATT and CDR2 is SNEGSKA in the germline V gene (reference sequence). The DNA of the CDR3 is TGCAGTGCTAGAGGAACACTTAAAAGCTATGGCTACACCTTC. It codes for CSARGTLKSYGYTF.

This clonotype was seen a few times. The J gene is TRBJ1-4, the V gene TRBV28; no clear D gene. Germline CDR1 and CDR2: MDHEN and SYDVKM. The CDR3 is made up of 10 amino acids. Trimming left V 4 bases short and J 9 bases short, with 3 bases between. Written as DNA, the CDR3 is TGTGCCAGCAGTTCCCAAAAACTGTTTTTT. Protein product: CASSSQKLFF. Filled out from reference TRBV28 and TRBJ1-4, the complete variable domain reads DVKVTQSSRYLVKRTGEKVFLECVQDMDHENMFWYRQDPGLGLRLIYFSYDVKMKEKGDIPEGYSVSREKKERFSLILESASTNQTSMYLCASSSQKLFFGSGTQLSVL.

CDR3 in amino acids: CSARDRRGEETQYF. CDR3 in DNA: TGCAGTGCTAGAGATAGGAGGGGCGAGGAGACCCAGTACTTC. J is TRBJ2-5 and V is TRBV20-1; a weak D match, TRBD2 (6 bases). This CDR3 has 14 amino acids. Germline V lookup: CDR1 DFQATT, CDR2 SNEGSKA (reference sequence). V lost 0 bases, J lost 5 bases, and 13 bases lay in between.

This clonotype came up a few times. CDR3 bases: TGCAGTGCTAGGGGAGCGGGAGAGCTTCCCTACGAGCAGTACTTC. Translation gives CSARGAGELPYEQYF. The rearrangement joins TRBV20-1 to TRBJ2-7, with 8 bases that match TRBD2. Germline V gene data show CDR1 as DFQATT and CDR2 as SNEGSKA (reference sequence). V lost 3 bases and J lost 2; bases outside the gene matches: 9. The CDR3 is made up of 15 amino acids.

This chain joins TRBV18 and TRBJ1-6; D gene ambiguous. There are 15 residues in the CDR3. Trimming shortened V by 6 bases and J by 7 bases, and 16 bases separated the two germline ends. CDR1 is KGHSH and CDR2 is LQKENI in the germline V gene. The DNA for the CDR3 is TGTGCCAGCTCTCCCACCACAGACGGAAATTCACCCCTCCACTTT. Amino acids: CASSPTTDGNSPLHF.

The chain uses TRBV19 and TRBJ1-1; D gene uncertain. V was clipped by 7 bases and J by 4 bases, with 13 bases between them. Germline CDR1 reads LNHDA; CDR2 reads SQIVND (reference sequence). The CDR3 covers 13 residues. Written as DNA, the CDR3 is TGTGCCAGTACCCGCACCCGGGGCACTGAAGCTTTCTTT. It codes for CASTRTRGTEAFF.

Judged by abundance, this clonotype is medium-sized. This chain joins TRBV7-8 and TRBJ1-5; TRBD1 agrees at 7 bases. With V trimmed by 5 bases and J by 7 bases, 11 bases remained unmatched. Germline V CDR1 and CDR2: SGHVS, FQNEAQ. This CDR3 has 15 amino acids. The CDR3 sequence is CASSLSGQVGQPQHF. In DNA form, the CDR3 reads TGTGCCAGCAGCCTTAGCGGACAGGTGGGACAGCCCCAGCATTTT.

V and J are TRBV28 and TRBJ2-3; 13 positions agree with TRBD2. The germline gives CDR1 MDHEN, CDR2 SYDVKM. The CDR3 sequence is 16 residues long. Trimming at V came to 6 bases and at J to 3 bases, leaving 6 bases not matched to a gene. Here the CDR3 reads CASSSGTSGITDTQYF. The CDR3 nucleotides read TGTGCCAGCAGCTCCGGGACTAGCGGGATTACAGATACGCAGTATTTT.

This chain uses TRBV20-1 with TRBJ1-5; D not resolved. Germline V gives CDR1 DFQATT, CDR2 SNEGSKA (reference sequence). V was pared by 5 bases and J by 7 bases, with 15 bases between. This CDR3 contains 13 residues. CDR3 sequence (DNA): TGCAGTGCTGACCCTTTGGAGGGACAGCCCCAGCATTTT. Protein: CSADPLEGQPQHF.

The chain is built from TRBV6-1 and TRBJ2-7; tentatively, D is TRBD1 (5 bases). This CDR3 is built from 14 residues. Between the trimmed V and J ends, which lost 6 bases and 0 bases, there was a span of 12 bases. The germline V gene encodes CDR1 MNHNS and CDR2 SASEGT. CDR3: CASSSTVSSYEQYF. CDR3 bases: TGTGCCAGCAGCTCGACAGTTAGCTCCTACGAGCAGTACTTC.

The chain carries TRBV6-1 and TRBJ2-1, with D tentatively TRBD2 (5 bases). Germline assignment: CDR1 MNHNS and CDR2 SASEGT. The CDR3 extends over 14 amino acids. The ends were cut back, 8 bases at V and 0 bases at J, with 11 bases in the middle. The CDR3 sequence is CASGERSSYNEQFF. CDR3 sequence (DNA): TGTGCCAGCGGGGAGCGGAGCTCCTACAATGAGCAGTTCTTC.

In this sample, this clonotype turned up once. The chain employs TRBV20-1 and TRBJ2-1, with D tentatively TRBD2 (6 bases). This CDR3 has 14 amino acids. V was shortened by 3 bases and J by 10 bases, with 19 bases between the two germline ends. Germline CDR1 and CDR2: DFQATT and SNEGSKA (reference sequence). The CDR3 region is CSARWRGEVGEQFF. The CDR3, as DNA: TGCAGTGCTAGGTGGAGGGGAGAAGTAGGGGAGCAGTTCTTC.

The V call is TRBV28, the J call TRBJ1-5; TRBD1 matches at 9 bases. Germline loops: CDR1 MDHEN, CDR2 SYDVKM. Unmatched junction bases numbered 5, after V lost 2 bases and J lost 6 bases. The CDR3 extends over 15 amino acids. CDR3 region: CASSLAGTGSQPQHF. CDR3 nucleotides: TGTGCCAGCAGTTTAGCAGGGACAGGGAGTCAGCCCCAGCATTTT.

The chain has TRBV9 and TRBJ1-1, with 9 bases lining up with TRBD1. The germline V gene encodes CDR1 SGDLS and CDR2 YYNGEE. Trimming at V came to 4 bases and at J to 0 bases, leaving 4 bases not matched to a gene. The CDR3 consists of 15 residues. In nucleotides, the CDR3 is TGTGCCAGCAGCTCTCGACAGGGGGTGAACACTGAAGCTTTCTTT. Its protein product is CASSSRQGVNTEAFF.

V and J are TRBV20-1 and TRBJ2-5; 8 nucleotides match TRBD2. Unmatched junction bases numbered 7, after V lost 1 base and J lost 3 bases. Germline CDR1 and CDR2: DFQATT and SNEGSKA (reference sequence). This CDR3 has 15 amino acids. The CDR3 nucleotides read TGCAGTGCTAGAGCCCCCGCGGGGGGAAAAGAGACCCAGTACTTC. Its translation: CSARAPAGGKETQYF.

V and J are TRBV15 and TRBJ1-4; D not certain. The V end lost 0 bases, the J end lost 2 bases, and 13 bases lay between the germline ends. Germline V lookup: CDR1 LNHNV, CDR2 YYDKDF (reference sequence). The CDR3 runs to 17 residues. The CDR3 nucleotides are TGTGCCACCAGCAGAGATCTCCGACGGAGTACTAATGAAAAACTGTTTTTT. It yields the protein CATSRDLRRSTNEKLFF.

This clonotype was observed a handful of times. The rearrangement uses TRBV10-3 and TRBJ1-1; perhaps TRBD1 as D (5 bases). Trimming shortened V by 7 bases and J by 0 bases, and 9 bases separated the two germline ends. This CDR3 comprises 13 residues. CDR1 and CDR2 from the germline V gene are ENHRY and SYGVKD. The CDR3 protein is CAITQGMNTEAFF. Here the CDR3 DNA reads TGTGCCATCACCCAGGGCATGAACACTGAAGCTTTCTTT.

The CDR3 nucleotides are TGTGCCAGCAGCTTATTAGGGACAGGGGTTGGCTACACCTTC. Its protein product is CASSLLGTGVGYTF. The rearrangement links TRBV7-2 to TRBJ1-2; 10 bases agree with TRBD1. The junction had 4 bases not matched to a gene; V was cut back by 2 bases and J by 7 bases. Germline V gives CDR1 SGHTA, CDR2 FQGNSA. The CDR3 runs 14 residues.

The gene calls are TRBV28 and TRBJ2-6, with TRBD2 as a possible D gene (5 bases). Trimming stripped 3 bases from V and 2 bases from J, with 20 bases between. This CDR3 region has 19 residues. The V gene's germline CDR1 is MDHEN and CDR2 SYDVKM. This chain's CDR3 is CASSFLYGIRGAGANVLTF. The CDR3 nucleotides read TGTGCCAGCAGTTTCCTTTACGGGATCCGGGGAGCTGGGGCCAACGTCCTGACTTTC. Together with reference TRBV28 and TRBJ2-6, the CDR3 gives the full variable domain: DVKVTQSSRYLVKRTGEKVFLECVQDMDHENMFWYRQDPGLGLRLIYFSYDVKMKEKGDIPEGYSVSREKKERFSLILESASTNQTSMYLCASSFLYGIRGAGANVLTFGAGSRLTVL.